This T cell receptor (beta chain) is from a study of OX40 agonist ivuxolimab in advanced cancers. Overall study context: Every 2 weeks, ivuxolimab was infused into the patients intravenously at between 0.01 and 10 mg/kg.

This CDR3 spans 18 amino acids. V trimming: 1 base; J trimming: 2 bases; junction bases outside the gene matches: 12. Germline V gives CDR1 SGHTA, CDR2 FQGNSA. General study findings and limits: The authors did not determine the antigen specificity of the expanded peripheral T cells. Average numbers of expanded clones were greater in CD8+ T cells than in CD4+.

A note on this clone: The antigen is not known.

The data were produced by immunoSEQ multiplex PCR, yet TCRdb's version contains in-frame clones alone and is incomplete. The sample includes about 34,000 clones, about nine tenths of them seen just once. The origin of this receptor is an adult with an advanced solid tumor such as melanoma, head and neck, liver or kidney cancer. Sequencing used CD4+ or CD8+ T cells sorted from blood, obtained in a trial of the OX40 agonist ivuxolimab. V gene TRBV7-2 combines with J gene TRBJ1-1; TRBD1 agrees at 8 bases. DNA of the CDR3: TGTGCCAGCAGCTTAGTACCCGGGACAGGAGGTATAAACACTGAAGCTTTCTTT. Encoded protein: CASSLVPGTGGINTEAFF.